This T cell receptor (beta chain) was identified during a study of blood T cell repertoires in COVID-19. Study overall: Whether acute or convalescent, the COVID-19 samples came from the United States, Italy and Spain. PBMCs, B-cell-depleted T cells, or T cells were the source of the cDNA or gDNA that made up the material.

TCRdb's copy holds only in-frame clones and misses some; the assay was immunoSEQ multiplex PCR. Of 60,000 to 85,000 clones detected, about 80% appear once; the ten largest clones hold about 12%. CDR1 and CDR2 (germline): SGHNT, YYREEE (reference sequence). V lost 7 bases to trimming and J lost 7 bases; unmatched junction nucleotides: 11. The CDR3 runs 13 residues. This clone occurred a few times. The source material was peripheral blood. The V gene is TRBV5-4, the J gene TRBJ2-7; 7 positions agree with TRBD2. The receptor's source is a human donor in a cohort sampled during active COVID-19. CDR3 amino acids: CASRDGGSEEQYF. Here the CDR3 DNA reads TGTGCCAGCCGAGACGGGGGGTCGGAAGAGCAGTACTTC.